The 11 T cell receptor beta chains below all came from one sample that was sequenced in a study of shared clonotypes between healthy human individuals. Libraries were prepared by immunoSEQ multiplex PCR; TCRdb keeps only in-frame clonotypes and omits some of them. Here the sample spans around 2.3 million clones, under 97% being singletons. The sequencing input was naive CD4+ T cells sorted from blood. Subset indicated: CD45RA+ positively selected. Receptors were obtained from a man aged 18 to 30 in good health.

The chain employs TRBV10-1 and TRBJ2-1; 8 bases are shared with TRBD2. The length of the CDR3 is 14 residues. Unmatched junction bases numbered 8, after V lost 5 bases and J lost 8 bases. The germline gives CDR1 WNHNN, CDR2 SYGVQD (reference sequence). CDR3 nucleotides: TGCGCCAGCAGTCCACTAGCGGAGGCCGATGAGCAGTTCTTC. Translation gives CASSPLAEADEQFF.

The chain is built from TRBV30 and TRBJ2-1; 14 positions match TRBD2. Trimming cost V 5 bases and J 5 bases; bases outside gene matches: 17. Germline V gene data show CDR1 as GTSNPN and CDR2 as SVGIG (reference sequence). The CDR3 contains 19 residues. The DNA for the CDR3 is TGTGCCTGGTCTCCGGGACTAGCGGGAGTGACCGCGGGAAACAATGAGCAGTTCTTC. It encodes CAWSPGLAGVTAGNNEQFF.

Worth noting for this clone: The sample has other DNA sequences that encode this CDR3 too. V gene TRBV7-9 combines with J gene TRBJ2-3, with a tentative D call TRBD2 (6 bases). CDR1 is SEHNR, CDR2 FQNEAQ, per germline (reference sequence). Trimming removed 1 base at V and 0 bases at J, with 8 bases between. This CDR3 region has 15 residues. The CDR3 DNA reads TGTGCCAGCAGCTTAGGAGGACTAAGCACAGATACGCAGTATTTT. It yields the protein CASSLGGLSTDTQYF.

This CDR3 is CASSSQGSEKLFF. The CDR3 region has the DNA TGCGCCAGCAGCTCCCAGGGTTCTGAAAAACTGTTTTTT. This chain joins TRBV5-1 and TRBJ1-4; possible D gene TRBD1, 5 bases. Germline V gives CDR1 SGHRS, CDR2 YFSETQ. The CDR3 loop spans 13 amino acids. With 3 bases removed from V and 7 bases from J, the gap between germline ends came to 10 bases.

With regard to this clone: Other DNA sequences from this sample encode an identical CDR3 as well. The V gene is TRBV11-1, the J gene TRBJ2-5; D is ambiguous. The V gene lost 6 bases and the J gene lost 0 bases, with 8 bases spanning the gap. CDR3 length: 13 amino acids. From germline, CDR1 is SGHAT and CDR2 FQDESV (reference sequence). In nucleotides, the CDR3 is TGTGCCAGCAGTCTCGGGTACCAAGAGACCCAGTACTTC. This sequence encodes CASSLGYQETQYF.

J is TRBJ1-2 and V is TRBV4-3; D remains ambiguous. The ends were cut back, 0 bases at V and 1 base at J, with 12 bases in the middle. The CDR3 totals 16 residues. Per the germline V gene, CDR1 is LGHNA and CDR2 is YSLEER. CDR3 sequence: CASSQDLVGSNYGYTF. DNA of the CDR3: TGCGCCAGCAGCCAAGATCTCGTAGGTAGTAACTATGGCTACACCTTC.

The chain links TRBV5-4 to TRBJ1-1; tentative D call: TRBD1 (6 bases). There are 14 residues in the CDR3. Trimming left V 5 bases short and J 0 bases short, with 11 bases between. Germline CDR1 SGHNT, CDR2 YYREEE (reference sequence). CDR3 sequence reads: CASSWDTMNTEAFF. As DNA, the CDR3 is TGTGCCAGCAGTTGGGACACCATGAACACTGAAGCTTTCTTT.

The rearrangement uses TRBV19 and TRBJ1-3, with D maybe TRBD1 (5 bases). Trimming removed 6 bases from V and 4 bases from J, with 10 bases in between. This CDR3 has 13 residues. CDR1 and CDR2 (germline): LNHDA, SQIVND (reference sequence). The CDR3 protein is CASRRDRGNTIYF. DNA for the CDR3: TGTGCCAGTAGACGGGACCGAGGAAACACCATATATTTT. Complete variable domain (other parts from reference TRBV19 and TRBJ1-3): DGGITQSPKYLFRKEGQNVTLSCEQNLNHDAMYWYRQDPGQGLRLIYYSQIVNDFQKGDIAEGYSVSREKKESFPLTVTSAQKNPTAFYLCASRRDRGNTIYFGEGSWLTVV.

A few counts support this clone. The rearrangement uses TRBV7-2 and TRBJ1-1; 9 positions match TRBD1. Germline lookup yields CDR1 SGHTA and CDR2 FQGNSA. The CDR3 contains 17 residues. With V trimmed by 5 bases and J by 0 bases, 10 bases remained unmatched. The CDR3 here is CASSPKDRGTMNTEAFF. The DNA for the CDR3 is TGTGCCAGCAGCCCAAAGGACAGGGGCACCATGAACACTGAAGCTTTCTTT.

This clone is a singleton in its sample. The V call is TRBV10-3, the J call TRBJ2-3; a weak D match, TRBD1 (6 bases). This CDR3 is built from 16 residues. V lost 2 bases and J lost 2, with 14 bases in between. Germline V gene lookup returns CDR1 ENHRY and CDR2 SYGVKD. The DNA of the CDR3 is TGTGCCATCAGTGAGCACAAAACAGGGCACACAGATACGCAGTATTTT. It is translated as CAISEHKTGHTDTQYF.

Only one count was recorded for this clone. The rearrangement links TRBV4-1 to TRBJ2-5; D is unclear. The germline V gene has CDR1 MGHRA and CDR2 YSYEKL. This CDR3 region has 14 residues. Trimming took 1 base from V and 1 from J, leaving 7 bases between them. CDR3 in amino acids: CASSQGRTQETQYF. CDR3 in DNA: TGCGCCAGCAGCCAAGGACGGACCCAAGAGACCCAGTACTTC.